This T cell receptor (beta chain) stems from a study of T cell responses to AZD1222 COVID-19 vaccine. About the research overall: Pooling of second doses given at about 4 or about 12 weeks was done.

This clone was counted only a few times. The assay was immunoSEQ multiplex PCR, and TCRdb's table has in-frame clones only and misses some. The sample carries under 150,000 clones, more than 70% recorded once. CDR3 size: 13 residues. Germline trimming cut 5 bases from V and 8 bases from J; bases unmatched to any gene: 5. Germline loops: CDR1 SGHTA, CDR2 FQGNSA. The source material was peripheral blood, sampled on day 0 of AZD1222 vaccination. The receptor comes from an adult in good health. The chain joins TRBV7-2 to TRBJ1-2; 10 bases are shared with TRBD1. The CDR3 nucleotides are TGTGCCAGCAGCCCCGGACAGGGGGAAGGCTACACCTTC. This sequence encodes CASSPGQGEGYTF.